This TCR beta chain stems from a study of T-cell reconstitution after alpha-beta-depleted transplantation in children. Findings and caveats of the study: Several hundred rapidly expanded clones from non-depleted graft cells reportedly supplied alpha-beta T cells about two months post-transplant.

This clonotype was found a few times. Its antigen remains unidentified. The CDR3 extends over 16 amino acids. V was pared by 7 bases and J by 3 bases, with 19 bases between. In germline, CDR1 is LGHNA, CDR2 YSLEER. Unique molecular identifiers were built into the TCRbeta library. TCRdb redid the calling of the PCR reads with MiXCR, one entry per CDR3 protein. The data show a few hundred thousand distinct CDR3 sequences, roughly 25% seen once. The V and J genes are TRBV4-3 and TRBJ2-1; no reliable D call. This TCR derives from a girl aged 2-10 years with Fanconi anemia, due to receive a stem cell transplant. The sample was PBMCs, taken before TCRalphabeta/CD19-depleted stem cell transplant. CDR3 protein: CASKSGRRDFYNEQFF. The CDR3 DNA sequence: TGCGCCAGCAAAAGTGGCCGGCGAGACTTCTACAATGAGCAGTTCTTC.